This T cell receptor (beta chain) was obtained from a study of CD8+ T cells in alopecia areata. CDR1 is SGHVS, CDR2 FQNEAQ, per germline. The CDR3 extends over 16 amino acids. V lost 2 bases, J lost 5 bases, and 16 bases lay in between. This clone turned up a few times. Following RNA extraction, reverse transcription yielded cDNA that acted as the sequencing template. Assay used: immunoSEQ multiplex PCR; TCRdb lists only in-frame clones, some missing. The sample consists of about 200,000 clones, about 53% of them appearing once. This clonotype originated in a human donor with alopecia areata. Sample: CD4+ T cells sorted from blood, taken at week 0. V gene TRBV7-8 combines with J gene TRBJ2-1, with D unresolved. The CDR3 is CASSLRRVPSNNEQFF. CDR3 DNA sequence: TGTGCCAGCAGCTTACGCCGGGTCCCCTCAAACAATGAGCAGTTCTTC. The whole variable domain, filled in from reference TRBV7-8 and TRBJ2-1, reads GAGVSQSPRYKVAKRGQDVALRCDPISGHVSLFWYQQALGQGPEFLTYFQNEAQLDKSGLPSDRFFAERPEGSVSTLKIQRTQQEDSAVYLCASSLRRVPSNNEQFFGPGTRLTVL.